This is a list of T cell receptor beta chains from one sample in a study of regulatory T cells in long-lasting Graves disease. In TCRdb, the multiplex PCR reads were re-called with MiXCR into one record per CDR3 protein. Of approximately 400,000 distinct CDR3 sequences in the sample, 15% to 18% are singletons; the top ten hold about 20%. The sample here was peripheral blood mononuclear cells (PBMCs), taken at new diagnosis, from a patient treated with antithyroid drugs. Receptor source: a female donor with Graves disease. Both conserved end residues are part of each CDR3. The D gene is left open where the match is weak. The size entry is marked missing in some rows and otherwise reads once, few, many or a size class.

clone_size: many
cdr3_length: 14
d_call: -
v_call: TRBV20-1
j_call: TRBJ2-7
cdr3_nt: TGCAGTGCTAAGAGGGGCACAACTACCTACGAGCAGTACTTC
cdr3_aa: CSAKRGTTTYEQYF

clone_size: many
cdr3_length: 12
d_call: TRBD2
v_call: TRBV10-3
j_call: TRBJ2-1
cdr3_nt: TGTGCCATCAGCGAGGGACTAGATGAGCAGTTCTTC
cdr3_aa: CAISEGLDEQFF

clone_size: -
cdr3_length: 13
d_call: -
v_call: TRBV15
j_call: TRBJ2-5
cdr3_nt: TGTGCCACCAGCAGAGTAATGGGCGAGACCCAGTACTTC
cdr3_aa: CATSRVMGETQYF

clone_size: many
cdr3_length: 14
d_call: -
v_call: TRBV7-9
j_call: TRBJ2-2
cdr3_nt: TGTGCCAGCAGCTTCGCGACGAACACCGGGGAGCTGTTTTTT
cdr3_aa: CASSFATNTGELFF

clone_size: -
cdr3_length: 13
d_call: -
v_call: TRBV11-2
j_call: TRBJ1-2
cdr3_nt: TGTGCCAGCAGCTTAGGACTCAGCCATGGCTACACCTTC
cdr3_aa: CASSLGLSHGYTF

clone_size: -
cdr3_length: 15
d_call: TRBD1
v_call: TRBV4-2
j_call: TRBJ1-5
cdr3_nt: TGTGCCAGCAGCCAAGGGCAGGGGGCAAATCAGCCCCAGCATTTT
cdr3_aa: CASSQGQGANQPQHF

clone_size: -
cdr3_length: 11
d_call: -
v_call: TRBV20-1
j_call: TRBJ2-2
cdr3_nt: TGCAGTGCAGTGGGGCCCGGGGAGCTGTTTTTT
cdr3_aa: CSAVGPGELFF

clone_size: many
cdr3_length: 12
d_call: -
v_call: TRBV3-1
j_call: TRBJ1-4
cdr3_nt: TGTGCCAGCAGGGACGCGGATGAAAAACTGTTTTTT
cdr3_aa: CASRDADEKLFF

clone_size: -
cdr3_length: 15
d_call: TRBD2
v_call: TRBV4-1
j_call: TRBJ2-7
cdr3_nt: TGCGCCAGCAGCCAAGTTACTAGCGGGCTCTACGAGCAGTACTTC
cdr3_aa: CASSQVTSGLYEQYF

clone_size: many
cdr3_length: 14
d_call: -
v_call: TRBV10-2
j_call: TRBJ2-5
cdr3_nt: TGCGCCAGCAAGGGGGGATATGGCGGAGAGACCCAGTACTTC
cdr3_aa: CASKGGYGGETQYF

clone_size: many
cdr3_length: 17
d_call: -
v_call: TRBV29-1
j_call: TRBJ1-2
cdr3_nt: TGCAGCGTTGAAGATCGTGGGCGACAGACGACGAACTATGGCTACACCTTC
cdr3_aa: CSVEDRGRQTTNYGYTF

clone_size: -
cdr3_length: 14
d_call: -
v_call: TRBV7-8
j_call: TRBJ2-3
cdr3_nt: TGTGCCAGCTCCGCTTTAGGGGGCACAGATACGCAGTATTTT
cdr3_aa: CASSALGGTDTQYF

clone_size: few
cdr3_length: 15
d_call: -
v_call: TRBV7-9
j_call: TRBJ1-1
cdr3_nt: TGTGCCAGCAGCGACCAGAGGGGGGGGAGCACTGAAGCTTTCTTT
cdr3_aa: CASSDQRGGSTEAFF

clone_size: many
cdr3_length: 14
d_call: -
v_call: TRBV24-1
j_call: TRBJ1-5
cdr3_nt: TGTGCCACCAGTGATTCGACACTCAATCAGCCCCAGCATTTT
cdr3_aa: CATSDSTLNQPQHF

clone_size: -
cdr3_length: 16
d_call: TRBD2
v_call: TRBV5-1
j_call: TRBJ2-3
cdr3_nt: TGTGCCAGCAGCTTGGCCTCACTAGCGGACACAGATACGCAGTATTTT
cdr3_aa: CASSLASLADTDTQYF

clone_size: many
cdr3_length: 15
d_call: -
v_call: TRBV30
j_call: TRBJ2-5
cdr3_nt: TGTGCCTGGAGACTTACTAGCACCATCAGAGAGACCCAGTACTTC
cdr3_aa: CAWRLTSTIRETQYF

clone_size: many
cdr3_length: 15
d_call: TRBD1
v_call: TRBV29-1
j_call: TRBJ2-3
cdr3_nt: TGCAGCGTTGACCGGGACAGGCCTAGCACAGATACGCAGTATTTT
cdr3_aa: CSVDRDRPSTDTQYF

clone_size: -
cdr3_length: 20
d_call: TRBD2
v_call: TRBV12-3/TRBV12-4
j_call: TRBJ2-3
cdr3_nt: TGTGCCAGCAGTAGACTAGCGGGGAAACGGTCTCCGATTACCACAGATACGCAGTATTTT
cdr3_aa: CASSRLAGKRSPITTDTQYF

clone_size: many
cdr3_length: 19
d_call: TRBD2
v_call: TRBV4-1
j_call: TRBJ2-2
cdr3_nt: TGCGCCAGCAGCTCGACGGGACTAGCGGGAGTTGTGGACACCGGGGAGCTGTTTTTT
cdr3_aa: CASSSTGLAGVVDTGELFF

clone_size: few
cdr3_length: 15
d_call: -
v_call: TRBV18
j_call: TRBJ2-2
cdr3_nt: TGTGCCAGCTCACCCCTAATCCATAACACCGGGGAGCTGTTTTTT
cdr3_aa: CASSPLIHNTGELFF

clone_size: -
cdr3_length: 15
d_call: TRBD2
v_call: TRBV5-1
j_call: TRBJ2-5
cdr3_nt: TGCGCCAGCAGCTTGAAGGCTAGCGGGAGAGAGACCCAGTACTTC
cdr3_aa: CASSLKASGRETQYF

clone_size: many
cdr3_length: 17
d_call: -
v_call: TRBV5-4
j_call: TRBJ1-1
cdr3_nt: TGTGCCAGCAGCTTGGTAGGGTTAGTCAGCAGTACCACTGAAGCTTTCTTT
cdr3_aa: CASSLVGLVSSTTEAFF